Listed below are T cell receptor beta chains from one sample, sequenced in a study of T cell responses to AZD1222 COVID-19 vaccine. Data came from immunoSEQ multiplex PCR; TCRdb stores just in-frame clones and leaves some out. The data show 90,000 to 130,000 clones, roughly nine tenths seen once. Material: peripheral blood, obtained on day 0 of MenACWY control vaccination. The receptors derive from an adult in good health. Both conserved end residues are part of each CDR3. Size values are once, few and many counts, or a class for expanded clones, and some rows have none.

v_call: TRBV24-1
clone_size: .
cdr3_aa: CATSDEPHRVGYTF

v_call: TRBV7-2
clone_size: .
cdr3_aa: CASSLFALAVTGELFF

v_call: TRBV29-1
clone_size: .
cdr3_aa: CSVEEPGRYEQYF

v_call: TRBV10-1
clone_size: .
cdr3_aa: CASSEQANYGYTF

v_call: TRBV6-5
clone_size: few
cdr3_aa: CASSKQGAFTDTQYF

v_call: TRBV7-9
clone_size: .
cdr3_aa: CASTLEGLGEKLFF

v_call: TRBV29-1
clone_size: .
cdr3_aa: CSVEDPDRRSYNEQFF

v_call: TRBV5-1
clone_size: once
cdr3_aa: CASSENPGTGLNGYTF

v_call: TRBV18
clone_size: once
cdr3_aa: CASSPGRGQGDGYTF

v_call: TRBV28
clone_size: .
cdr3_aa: CASSLPGQVESPLHF

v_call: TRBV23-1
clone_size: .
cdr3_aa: CASSHNPDRGKGDYGYTF

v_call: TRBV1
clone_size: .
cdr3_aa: CTSSQDLGQVNGTDTQYF

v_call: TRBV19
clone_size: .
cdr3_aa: CASSMRQGAAYEQYF

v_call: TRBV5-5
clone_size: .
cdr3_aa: CASSWVTGMNTEAFF

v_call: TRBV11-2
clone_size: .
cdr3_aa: CASSLGRLRPLHF

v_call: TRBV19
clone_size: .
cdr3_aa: CASSSPTGNTEAFF

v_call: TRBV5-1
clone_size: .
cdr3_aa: CASSLGYGGQVSTGELFF

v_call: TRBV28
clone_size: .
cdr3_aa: CASSFGRQETQYF